The sample holds a few counts of the clone carrying this T cell receptor beta chain. The antigen is not known. 60 Vbeta and 13 Jbeta primers were used in PCR. Assay used: immunoSEQ multiplex PCR; TCRdb lists only in-frame clones, some missing. Here the sample spans some 120,000 clones, around a tenth being singletons. The CDR3 runs to 16 residues. The junction had 7 bases not matched to a gene; V was cut back by 7 bases and J by 3 bases. Per germline, CDR1 SNHLY and CDR2 FYNNEI. The sample originates from a study of cytomegalovirus exposure and HLA in healthy donors. Overall study results and limits: Previously analyzed data showed that most TCR beta V segments were productive at a frequency of about 90% or about 30%. A reported reduction in N-insertions relative to the approximately 600-donor mean was seen in an Asian-associated ancestry cluster in a later analysis. Upon later analysis, TCR association rates were observed to vary by HLA locus, being highest for DRB1 and lowest for HLA-C.

Sequenced input: PBMCs. V is TRBV2 and J is TRBJ2-6, with 9 bases aligning to TRBD2. The TCR originated in a man aged 25 to 40 in good health and CMV-seronegative. CDR3 residues: CASNSGGLVGANVLTF. The CDR3 DNA follows: TGTGCCAGCAATAGCGGGGGTTTAGTTGGGGCCAACGTCCTGACTTTC.